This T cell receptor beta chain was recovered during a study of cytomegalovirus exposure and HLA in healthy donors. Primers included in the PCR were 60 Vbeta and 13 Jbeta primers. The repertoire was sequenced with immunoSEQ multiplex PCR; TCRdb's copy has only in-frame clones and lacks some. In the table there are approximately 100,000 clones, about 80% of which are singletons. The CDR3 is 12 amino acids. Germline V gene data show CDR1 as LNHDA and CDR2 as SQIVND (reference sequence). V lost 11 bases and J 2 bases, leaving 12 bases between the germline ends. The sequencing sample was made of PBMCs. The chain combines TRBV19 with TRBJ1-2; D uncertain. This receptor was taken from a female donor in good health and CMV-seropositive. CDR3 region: CACLAGNYGYTF. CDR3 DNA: TGTGCCTGCCTCGCGGGGAACTATGGCTACACCTTC.